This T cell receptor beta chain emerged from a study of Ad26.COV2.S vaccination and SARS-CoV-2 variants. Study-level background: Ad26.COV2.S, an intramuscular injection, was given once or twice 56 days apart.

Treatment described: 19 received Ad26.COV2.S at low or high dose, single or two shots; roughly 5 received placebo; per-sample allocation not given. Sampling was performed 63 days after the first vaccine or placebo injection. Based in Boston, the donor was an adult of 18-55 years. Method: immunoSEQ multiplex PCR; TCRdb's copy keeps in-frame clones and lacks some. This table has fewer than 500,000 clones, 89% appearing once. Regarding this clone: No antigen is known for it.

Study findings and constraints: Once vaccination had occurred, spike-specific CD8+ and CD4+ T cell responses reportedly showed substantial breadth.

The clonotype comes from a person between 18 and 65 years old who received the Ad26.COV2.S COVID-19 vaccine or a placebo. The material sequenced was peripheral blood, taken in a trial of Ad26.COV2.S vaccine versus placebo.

The CDR3: CASRVSVGLSNTGELFF. CDR3 DNA: TGTGCCAGTCGCGTTTCCGTAGGGCTTTCGAACACCGGGGAGCTGTTTTTT. This chain uses TRBV19 with TRBJ2-2; unclear D gene. CDR1 is LNHDA and CDR2 is SQIVND in the germline V gene (reference sequence). The CDR3 length is 17 residues. V gave up 8 bases and J gave up 0 bases, with 19 bases separating them.